The rows below give T cell receptor beta chains drawn from one sample of a study of blood T cell repertoires in COVID-19. Method: immunoSEQ multiplex PCR; TCRdb's copy keeps in-frame clones and lacks some. This sample yields 120,000 to 150,000 clones, of which approximately 78% are seen a single time; about 4% belongs to the top ten. The specimen sequenced was peripheral blood. Receptors were obtained from a woman older than 75 with acute or convalescent COVID-19. Both conserved end residues are part of each CDR3. D genes are given only for firm matches. Clone size is given for some rows only: seen once, a few or many times, or a class if the clone is expanded.

j_gene	d_gene	v_gene	abundance	CDR3nt	CDR3aa
TRBJ2-1	TRBD2	TRBV5-1	.	TGCGCCAGCAGCCCCGGACTAGCGGGAGTAGGTGAGCAGTTCTTC	CASSPGLAGVGEQFF
TRBJ1-2	.	TRBV14	.	TGTGCCAGCAGCCAAGAAACAAGTGCGGGGGTTTACTATGGCTACACCTTC	CASSQETSAGVYYGYTF
TRBJ1-4	.	TRBV6-1	.	TGTGCCAGCAGTGGGGCAGGGTTGAGCAAAACTAATGAAAAACTGTTTTTT	CASSGAGLSKTNEKLFF
TRBJ1-1	.	TRBV28	.	TGTGCCAGCAGTTTAACAGGGTGGAACACTGAAGCTTTCTTT	CASSLTGWNTEAFF
TRBJ2-5	TRBD2	TRBV10-2	.	TGCGCCAGCAGTTCTAGCGGGAGTAGGGAGACCCAGTACTTC	CASSSSGSRETQYF
TRBJ2-3	TRBD1	TRBV5-1	once	TGCGCCAGCAGCACAGGGGCATTGGATACGCAGTATTTT	CASSTGALDTQYF
TRBJ1-2	TRBD1	TRBV7-9	few	TGTGCCGGCCGACAGGGGAACTATGGCTACACCTTC	CAGRQGNYGYTF
TRBJ2-1	.	TRBV28	.	TGTGCCAGCAGTCCCTTCACGGGGGTTCCCTACAATGAGCAGTTCTTC	CASSPFTGVPYNEQFF
TRBJ1-5	TRBD1	TRBV6-5	.	TGTGCCAGCAGTCGAGGGACAGGGGGCAATCAGCCCCAGCATTTT	CASSRGTGGNQPQHF
TRBJ2-7	.	TRBV5-1	few	TGCGCCAGCAGCCAACAGGGGACTCAGGACGAGCAGTACTTC	CASSQQGTQDEQYF
TRBJ2-4	.	TRBV7-9	.	TGTGCCAGCAGCTTACCCATCGTTCCAGGGCGCAACATTCAGTACTTC	CASSLPIVPGRNIQYF
TRBJ1-5	.	TRBV2	.	TGTGCCAGCAGTGACGAAAGAGGACAGCCCCAGCATTTT	CASSDERGQPQHF
TRBJ1-1	TRBD1	TRBV7-6	.	TGTGCCAGCAGCTTAGTCCACTTAACCGGGACAGGGACCTTGAACACTGAAGCTTTCTTT	CASSLVHLTGTGTLNTEAFF
TRBJ1-1	.	TRBV6-5	.	TGTGCCAGTCGACAGAAGGTGGGCACTGAAGCTTTCTTT	CASRQKVGTEAFF
TRBJ1-2	.	TRBV19	once	TGTGCCAGTAGTATTATGGAGGGAATCTATGGCTACACCTTC	CASSIMEGIYGYTF
TRBJ1-6	TRBD1	TRBV11-2	few	TGTGCCAGCAGGTACAACAGGGGACTCCACTTT	CASRYNRGLHF
TRBJ1-1	.	TRBV7-2	.	TGTGCCAGCAGCTTATCCTCCCCCGGGAGGCACACTGAAGCTTTCTTT	CASSLSSPGRHTEAFF
TRBJ2-7	.	TRBV18	.	TGTGCCAGCTCACCACTCAGAACCTACGAGCAGTACTTC	CASSPLRTYEQYF
TRBJ2-4	TRBD1	TRBV19	.	TGTGCCAGTAGGGGACAGGGGTCCAAAAACATTCAGTACTTC	CASRGQGSKNIQYF
TRBJ1-1	.	TRBV19	few	TGTGCCAGTAGTACCGACAGTAACACTGAAGCTTTCTTT	CASSTDSNTEAFF
TRBJ1-1	.	TRBV19	.	TGTGCCAGTAGTATAGATGGTCCCGGGCAGGGGACTGAAGCTTTCTTT	CASSIDGPGQGTEAFF
TRBJ2-7	TRBD1	TRBV28	.	TGTGCCAGCAGAACAGGGACAGGGGCCGAGCAGTACTTC	CASRTGTGAEQYF
TRBJ1-5	.	TRBV9	.	TGTGCCAGGGAGGACGGTCAGCCCCAGCATTTT	CAREDGQPQHF
TRBJ2-1	TRBD2	TRBV29-1	.	TGCAGCCACCGGACTAGCGGGGGGTTGGAGCAGTTCTTC	CSHRTSGGLEQFF
TRBJ1-1	.	TRBV6-6	few	TGTGCCAGCAGTTACTCCAACTACGGCACTGAAGCTTTCTTT	CASSYSNYGTEAFF
TRBJ2-4	.	TRBV21-1	.	TGTGCCCCGGCGGTGGCCAAAAACATTCAGTACTTC	CAPAVAKNIQYF
TRBJ2-3	.	TRBV18	.	TGTGCCAGCTCACAACTCGATGGGCGTAGCACAGATACGCAGTATTTT	CASSQLDGRSTDTQYF
TRBJ1-2	TRBD1	TRBV6-5	.	TGTGCCAGCAGTAGACAGGGGGCGAGCTATGGCTACACCTTC	CASSRQGASYGYTF